These T cell receptor beta chains were read from a single sample in a study of PD-1 blockade in classical Hodgkin lymphoma. TCRdb's copy holds only in-frame clones and misses some; the assay was immunoSEQ multiplex PCR. The sample carries roughly 12,000 clones, around 80% recorded once. This material consisted of peripheral blood mononuclear cells (PBMCs), taken at baseline. The receptors stem from a human donor with classical Hodgkin lymphoma. The CDR3 runs from the conserved cysteine through the conserved F or W. A D gene is named only where the DNA matches it firmly. Only some rows state a clone size, as once, few, many or a class for expanded clones.

clone_size,d_call,v_call,j_call,cdr3_aa,cdr3_nt
NA,TRBD2,TRBV11-3,TRBJ2-2,CASSPSGGPNTGELFF,TGTGCCAGCAGCCCCAGCGGGGGGCCGAACACCGGGGAGCTGTTTTTT
NA,TRBD2,TRBV6-5,TRBJ2-4,CASSPREIKNIQYF,TGTGCCAGCAGTCCGCGGGAGATAAAAAACATTCAGTACTTC
NA,NA,TRBV7-9,TRBJ1-2,CASSLVGTVYGYTF,TGTGCCAGCAGCTTAGTCGGGACGGTCTATGGCTACACCTTC
few,NA,TRBV7-2,TRBJ2-1,CASSLGGAVDEQFF,TGTGCCAGCAGCTTAGGAGGCGCGGTAGACGAGCAGTTCTTC
NA,TRBD2,TRBV5-1,TRBJ2-7,CASSIYSGGEYEQYF,TGCGCCAGCAGCATATATAGCGGGGGGGAGTACGAGCAGTACTTC
few,TRBD2,TRBV5-1,TRBJ2-5,CASSLLGSGGAQETQYF,TGCGCCAGCAGCTTGTTGGGTAGCGGGGGGGCGCAAGAGACCCAGTACTTC
NA,NA,TRBV2,TRBJ2-1,CASSELPGTSTYNEQFF,TGTGCCAGCAGTGAGTTACCCGGGACGTCAACCTACAATGAGCAGTTCTTC
NA,TRBD1,TRBV18,TRBJ2-1,CASSPGTGGDEQFF,TGTGCCAGCTCCCCCGGGACAGGGGGCGATGAGCAGTTCTTC
NA,NA,TRBV5-4,TRBJ1-1,CASSYREGNTEAFF,TGTGCCAGCAGTTACAGGGAGGGGAACACTGAAGCTTTCTTT
few,NA,TRBV11-2,TRBJ1-1,CASSLAGGHTEAFF,TGTGCCAGCAGCTTAGCGGGGGGTCACACTGAAGCTTTCTTT
NA,NA,TRBV6-1,TRBJ1-1,CASGSTEAFF,TGTGCCAGCGGGAGTACTGAAGCTTTCTTT
once,NA,TRBV4-1,TRBJ2-2,CASSQPLRGTGELFF,TGCGCCAGCAGCCAGCCCCTCAGGGGCACCGGGGAGCTGTTTTTT
NA,TRBD1,TRBV29-1,TRBJ1-1,CSGQKGGQWGEAFF,TGCAGCGGCCAAAAAGGGGGCCAATGGGGTGAAGCTTTCTTT
NA,NA,TRBV5-8,TRBJ1-1,CASSPGGISEAFF,TGTGCCAGCAGCCCTGGGGGCATCTCTGAAGCTTTCTTT
few,TRBD1,TRBV14,TRBJ2-1,CASSRQGPMGNEQFF,TGTGCCAGCAGCCGACAGGGGCCCATGGGCAATGAGCAGTTCTTC
NA,NA,TRBV19,TRBJ1-3,CASTADPSGNTIYF,TGTGCCAGTACCGCGGACCCTTCTGGAAACACCATATATTTT
NA,NA,TRBV11-3,TRBJ2-2,CASSSLGGELFF,TGTGCCAGCAGCTCTTTAGGTGGGGAGCTGTTTTTT
once,NA,TRBV29-1,TRBJ1-3,CSVEEKSRWDF,TGCAGCGTTGAAGAGAAGAGCAGGTGGGATTTT
NA,TRBD1,TRBV27,TRBJ1-2,CASGPGQGYELNYGYTF,TGTGCCAGCGGCCCCGGACAGGGGTATGAACTTAACTATGGCTACACCTTC
NA,NA,TRBV28,TRBJ1-1,CASSFASRLQFGGTEAFF,TGTGCCAGCAGTTTTGCGTCACGGCTACAGTTCGGGGGGACTGAAGCTTTCTTT
NA,NA,TRBV20-1,TRBJ2-7,CSARANHEQYF,TGCAGTGCTAGGGCGAACCACGAGCAGTACTTC
NA,NA,TRBV4-1,TRBJ2-7,CASSRDGVNEQYF,TGCGCCAGCAGCAGGGACGGTGTCAACGAGCAGTACTTC
NA,NA,TRBV2,TRBJ1-2,CASSERDGVYTF,TGTGCCAGCAGTGAGCGGGACGGAGTCTACACCTTC
NA,NA,TRBV19,TRBJ2-2,CASTSGVGELFF,TGTGCCAGTACATCCGGGGTCGGGGAGCTGTTTTTT
once,TRBD1,TRBV29-1,TRBJ1-3,CSVETGAGFFGNTIYF,TGCAGCGTTGAAACAGGGGCTGGTTTTTTTGGAAACACCATATATTTT
NA,TRBD1,TRBV7-8,TRBJ1-1,CASSRQGTVSEAFF,TGTGCCAGCAGCCGACAGGGGACGGTCTCTGAAGCTTTCTTT
NA,NA,TRBV4-3,TRBJ1-1,CASSQDLYLRGGRTEAFF,TGCGCCAGCAGCCAAGATCTTTACCTTAGGGGCGGACGCACTGAAGCTTTCTTT
NA,NA,TRBV6-1,TRBJ2-7,CASREAAGDSYEQYF,TGTGCCAGCAGGGAAGCGGCAGGGGACTCCTACGAGCAGTACTTC
NA,TRBD1,TRBV6-5,TRBJ2-3,CASSSPGQISTDTQYF,TGTGCCAGCAGTTCCCCGGGACAGATTAGCACAGATACGCAGTATTTT
NA,NA,TRBV19,TRBJ1-5,CASRSPDGGSQPQHF,TGTGCCAGTAGAAGTCCGGATGGAGGGAGTCAGCCCCAGCATTTT
once,NA,TRBV6-5,TRBJ2-2,CASRRGQNTGELFF,TGTGCCAGCAGGAGGGGCCAGAACACCGGGGAGCTGTTTTTT
NA,TRBD2,TRBV10-3,TRBJ2-1,CAISASGGNSYNEQFF,TGTGCCATCAGTGCTAGCGGGGGGAACTCCTACAATGAGCAGTTCTTC
NA,NA,TRBV28,TRBJ1-2,CASSPIRGLQYGYTF,TGTGCCAGCAGTCCGATCCGGGGGTTACAATATGGCTACACCTTC
NA,NA,TRBV11-2,TRBJ1-3,CASSPYRVGNTIYF,TGTGCCAGCAGCCCGTACAGGGTTGGAAACACCATATATTTT
NA,TRBD1,TRBV6-6,TRBJ1-2,CASMVTGTNYGYTF,TGTGCTAGCATGGTGACAGGGACCAACTATGGCTACACCTTC
NA,NA,TRBV18,TRBJ2-5,CASSPGLEQETQYF,TGTGCCAGCTCACCAGGACTGGAGCAAGAGACCCAGTACTTC
NA,TRBD2,TRBV5-1,TRBJ2-3,CASSPGTSGGMDTQYF,TGCGCCAGCAGCCCGGGGACTAGCGGGGGGATGGATACGCAGTATTTT
NA,NA,TRBV10-1,TRBJ1-2,CASSESTTYGYTF,TGCGCCAGCAGTGAGTCGACAACCTATGGCTACACCTTC
NA,NA,TRBV9,TRBJ1-2,CASSSSPRTWDGYTF,TGTGCCAGCAGCTCTAGTCCGCGAACTTGGGATGGCTACACCTTC
NA,NA,TRBV7-2,TRBJ1-4,CASSLGTADEKLFF,TGTGCCAGCAGCTTAGGGACAGCCGATGAAAAACTGTTTTTT
NA,TRBD1,TRBV6-5,TRBJ1-5,CASSYSRQGDQPQHF,TGTGCCAGCAGTTACTCGAGACAGGGCGATCAGCCCCAGCATTTT
NA,NA,TRBV7-2,TRBJ2-7,CASSYRTVSQGSTYEQYF,TGTGCCAGCAGCTATAGGACCGTTTCCCAGGGATCTACCTACGAGCAGTACTTC
NA,NA,TRBV11-3,TRBJ2-3,CASSLGQNTDTQYF,TGTGCCAGCAGCTTGGGCCAGAACACAGATACGCAGTATTTT
NA,NA,TRBV7-2,TRBJ2-3,CASSLSPDTQYF,TGTGCCAGCAGCTTATCCCCAGATACGCAGTATTTT
NA,NA,TRBV18,TRBJ1-5,CASSPDSGVNQPQHF,TGTGCCAGCTCACCCGATTCAGGGGTAAACCAGCCCCAGCATTTT
NA,TRBD1,TRBV23-1,TRBJ2-2,CASIFVRGPYTGELFF,TGCGCCAGCATCTTCGTCAGGGGGCCGTACACCGGGGAGCTGTTTTTT
NA,TRBD1,TRBV28,TRBJ1-1,CASISGGPWSTEAFF,TGTGCCAGCATCTCAGGGGGCCCCTGGAGTACTGAAGCTTTCTTT
NA,TRBD1,TRBV10-2,TRBJ1-1,CASWDRGLNTEAFF,TGCGCCAGTTGGGACAGGGGTCTGAACACTGAAGCTTTCTTT
NA,NA,TRBV4-1,TRBJ2-7,CASSQDYEGYYEQYF,TGCGCCAGCAGCCAAGATTACGAGGGATACTACGAGCAGTACTTC
few,NA,TRBV28,TRBJ2-5,CASSLPNSVTTQYF,TGTGCCAGCAGTTTACCGAATAGCGTAACGACCCAGTACTTC
NA,TRBD2,TRBV2,TRBJ2-2,CAGSSLAGHRELFF,TGTGCCGGAAGTAGCCTAGCGGGGCACCGGGAGCTGTTTTTT